Listed below are T cell receptor beta chains from one sample, sequenced in a study of shared clonotypes between healthy human individuals. Assay: immunoSEQ multiplex PCR; the TCRdb copy retains only in-frame clones and omits some. The sample has roughly 650,000 clones; 97% are singletons. Source material: naive CD4+ T cells sorted from blood. These receptors all come from a woman aged 25-40 years in good health. CDR3s include the opening cysteine and the closing phenylalanine or tryptophan. The D gene is left open where the match is weak.

j_call	d_call	v_call	cdr3_nt	cdr3_aa
TRBJ2-7	NA	TRBV7-2	TGTGCCAGCAGCCCCGACTGGAGTTACTACGAGCAGTACTTC	CASSPDWSYYEQYF
TRBJ2-1	TRBD2	TRBV15	TGTGCCACCACAGCGGGAGCGGCCAATGAGCAGTTCTTC	CATTAGAANEQFF
TRBJ2-5	TRBD1	TRBV30	TGTGCCTGGAGTATTGGGACAGGGGGGATAGAGACCCAGTACTTC	CAWSIGTGGIETQYF
TRBJ2-1	TRBD2	TRBV2	TGTGCCAGCAGCTCTAGCGGGAGGATTTCCAATGAGCAGTTCTTC	CASSSSGRISNEQFF
TRBJ2-4	NA	TRBV9	TGTGCCAGCAGCCCTCGGACAGCTAATTCAAACATTCAGTACTTC	CASSPRTANSNIQYF
TRBJ2-1	NA	TRBV7-8	TGTGCCAGCAGCTTACTAGGGGTAAAGCAGTTCCATGAGCAGTTCTTC	CASSLLGVKQFHEQFF
TRBJ1-2	NA	TRBV6-5	TGTGCCAGCAGTTACTCATACGAGGAAAACTATGGCTACACCTTC	CASSYSYEENYGYTF
TRBJ1-6	NA	TRBV6-5	TGTGCCAGCAGTTACACTAATTCACCCCTCCACTTT	CASSYTNSPLHF
TRBJ2-1	NA	TRBV20-1	TGCAGTGGGTATTACGGCAATGAGCAGTTCTTC	CSGYYGNEQFF
TRBJ1-4	TRBD1	TRBV7-9	TGTGCCAGCAGCTTAGCACAGGGGGGCGAAAAACTGTTTTTT	CASSLAQGGEKLFF
TRBJ1-3	TRBD1	TRBV28	TGTGCCAGCACCACCAGGACAGGGCGAAGTGGAAACACCATATATTTT	CASTTRTGRSGNTIYF
TRBJ2-5	TRBD2	TRBV5-4	TGTGCCAGCAGCAGAGGGACTAGCGGGTTACAAGAGACCCAGTACTTC	CASSRGTSGLQETQYF
TRBJ2-2	TRBD2	TRBV5-4	TGTGCCAGCAGCTTGGGGCTAGCGGGAGTTACCGGGGAGCTGTTTTTT	CASSLGLAGVTGELFF
TRBJ2-3	NA	TRBV10-1	TGCGCCAGCAGAGCTAGCGGCACAGATACGCAGTATTTT	CASRASGTDTQYF
TRBJ2-7	NA	TRBV6-5	TGTGCCAGCAGTACGCCCGAGGGAGGGGGAGGGAAGCAGTACTTC	CASSTPEGGGGKQYF
TRBJ2-7	NA	TRBV28	TGTGCCAGCAGCCGGGGACGTCTTCCCTACGAGCAGTACTTC	CASSRGRLPYEQYF
TRBJ1-2	NA	TRBV5-4	TGTGCCAGCAGACCCCAGGGTAGTGGCTACACCTTC	CASRPQGSGYTF
TRBJ2-1	TRBD2	TRBV28	TGTGCCAGCAGTTTAGAGGGGCCCTTAGCGGGAGGGTTCTACAATGAGCAGTTCTTC	CASSLEGPLAGGFYNEQFF
TRBJ2-1	TRBD2	TRBV4-1	TGCGCCAGCAGCCAGCCGACTAGCGGGAGATTTGGTGAGCAGTTCTTC	CASSQPTSGRFGEQFF
TRBJ2-1	NA	TRBV19	TGTGCCAGTAGTATCGGCGGGGGCATATACAATGAGCAGTTCTTC	CASSIGGGIYNEQFF
TRBJ2-7	NA	TRBV1	TGCACCAGCAGCCAAGATCGGGATCCAGCAGGCTACGAGCAGTACTTC	CTSSQDRDPAGYEQYF
TRBJ2-1	TRBD2	TRBV5-6	TGTGCCAGCAGCACTCTTAGCGGGAGCTTTAATGAGCAGTTCTTC	CASSTLSGSFNEQFF
TRBJ2-1	TRBD1	TRBV28	TGTGCCAGCAGCAACCCGGGACAGGGGTCCAATGAGCAGTTCTTC	CASSNPGQGSNEQFF
TRBJ1-2	NA	TRBV19	TGTGCCAGTAGTGACCCTCCGACTCAGGGTTACACCTTC	CASSDPPTQGYTF